These 15 T cell receptor beta chains share one sample of origin, sequenced in a study of PD-1 blockade in classical Hodgkin lymphoma. Measured with immunoSEQ multiplex PCR; TCRdb has only the in-frame clones, and not every one. This sample yields about 30,000 clones, of which about 85% are seen a single time; roughly 2.3% belongs to the top ten. Each and every patient relapsed after autologous stem cell transplantation, and patients got differing brentuximab vedotin exposure. Purification of CD4+ T cells from thawed PBMCs was performed via magnetic negative selection. The sequences come from CD4+ T cells from blood, collected at baseline. All receptors derive from a human donor with classical Hodgkin lymphoma.

This chain joins TRBV28 and TRBJ2-3, with D perhaps being TRBD1 or TRBD2 (6 bases each). CDR1 and CDR2 from the germline V gene are MDHEN and SYDVKM. The CDR3 runs 14 residues. V was shortened by 2 bases and J by 5 bases, with 11 bases between the two germline ends. The CDR3 DNA sequence: TGTGCCAGCAGTTTACTACAGGGAGGAGATACGCAGTATTTT. Translation: CASSLLQGGDTQYF.

The chain recombines TRBV11-3 with TRBJ2-1; 10 bases fit TRBD2. This CDR3 contains 17 residues. CDR1 is SGHNT, CDR2 YENEEA, per germline. Trimming removed 1 base from V and 8 bases from J; junction bases left unmatched: 11. The CDR3 region is CASSLVVPSGRGDEQFF. CDR3 sequence (DNA): TGTGCCAGCAGCTTAGTAGTCCCTAGCGGGAGAGGAGATGAGCAGTTCTTC.

The chain joins TRBV19 to TRBJ2-1, with 13 bases that match TRBD2. Germline assignment: CDR1 LNHDA and CDR2 SQIVND (reference sequence). The CDR3 runs 16 residues. V dropped 6 bases and J dropped 0; count of bases not matched to a gene: 2. Here the CDR3 DNA reads TGTGCCAGTAGGGGACTAGCGGGAAGCTCCTACAATGAGCAGTTCTTC. Translating it yields CASRGLAGSSYNEQFF.

The chain recombines TRBV5-4 with TRBJ2-4; D remains ambiguous. V shed 4 bases and J shed 1 base, with 12 bases lying between them. The CDR3 spans 15 residues. Germline-derived CDR1 and CDR2 are SGHNT and YYREEE (reference sequence). In DNA, the CDR3 is TGTGCCAGCAGCCGGACCCTCGGGGCCAAAAACATTCAGTACTTC. This encodes CASSRTLGAKNIQYF.

The rearrangement uses TRBV6-1 and TRBJ1-3; D unresolved. The CDR3 totals 15 residues. Trimming removed 2 bases at V and 4 bases at J, with 12 bases between. CDR1 and CDR2 from the germline V gene are MNHNS and SASEGT. Written as DNA, the CDR3 is TGTGCCAGCAGTGAATTCGGATCGTGGGGAAACACCATATATTTT. The encoded protein is CASSEFGSWGNTIYF.

The rearrangement uses TRBV16 and TRBJ2-2; tentative D call: TRBD1 (6 bases). V lost 4 bases to trimming and J lost 4 bases, with 13 bases between them. The CDR3 consists of 15 residues. Germline assignment: CDR1 KGHSY and CDR2 FQNENV. CDR3 DNA: TGTGCCAGCAGCCGATCCTCAGGGGTCACCGGGGAGCTGTTTTTT. Amino acids: CASSRSSGVTGELFF.

The chain is built from TRBV29-1 and TRBJ1-5; 8 bases line up with TRBD1. CDR3 length: 13 residues. Trimming removed 7 bases from V and 6 bases from J; junction bases left unmatched: 8. Germline V gives CDR1 SQVTM, CDR2 ANQGSEA. The CDR3 DNA follows: TGCAGCGCTGATCCAGGGGGCGGTCAGCCCCAGCATTTT. Amino acids: CSADPGGGQPQHF. The entire variable domain, with the rest obtained from reference TRBV29-1 and TRBJ1-5, is as follows: SAVISQKPSRDICQRGTSLTIQCQVDSQVTMMFWYRQQPGQSLTLIATANQGSEATYESGFVIDKFPISRPNLTFSTLTVSNMSPEDSSIYLCSADPGGGQPQHFGDGTRLSIL.

The rearrangement uses TRBV6-1 and TRBJ2-6; 7 bases are a match to TRBD1. Trimming took 6 bases from V and 11 from J; bases not matched to a gene: 10. CDR3 length equals 14 residues. Germline-derived CDR1 and CDR2 are MNHNS and SASEGT. The CDR3 coding sequence is TGTGCCAGCAGGACTTCCGGGACAGCGGACGTCCTGACTTTC. Its translation is CASRTSGTADVLTF.

This clone was counted between two and nine times. V gene TRBV13 combines with J gene TRBJ2-6; D not resolved. The CDR3 length is 17 residues. Per germline, CDR1 PRHDT and CDR2 FYEKMQ (reference sequence). The V gene lost 0 bases and the J gene lost 0 bases, with 9 bases spanning the gap. CDR3 sequence (DNA): TGTGCCAGCAGCTTAGGACAGAGCTTCTCTGGGGCCAACGTCCTGACTTTC. Translation: CASSLGQSFSGANVLTF.

The sample holds a few counts of this clone. J is TRBJ2-7 and V is TRBV2; 9 nucleotides line up with TRBD2. Germline V gives CDR1 SNHLY, CDR2 FYNNEI. Trimming removed 8 bases from V and 4 bases from J; junction bases left unmatched: 3. This CDR3 has 12 residues. The CDR3 here is CASRLADYEQYF. In DNA form, the CDR3 reads TGTGCCAGCCGACTAGCGGATTACGAGCAGTACTTC. The variable domain in full, with the rest retrieved from reference TRBV2 and TRBJ2-7, is EPEVTQTPSHQVTQMGQEVILRCVPISNHLYFYWYRQILGQKVEFLVSFYNNEISEKSEIFDDQFSVERPDGSNFTLKIRSTKLEDSAMYFCASRLADYEQYFGPGTRLTVT.

This clone was seen only once. V usage is TRBV19 and J usage is TRBJ2-1; no firm D call. CDR3 length equals 14 residues. The ends were cut back, 6 bases at V and 9 bases at J, with 18 bases in the middle. Germline CDR1 reads LNHDA; CDR2 reads SQIVND (reference sequence). The CDR3 sequence: CASSDAPQMGEQFF. CDR3 bases: TGTGCCAGTAGCGACGCCCCTCAGATGGGTGAGCAGTTCTTC.

This rearrangement joins TRBV18 to TRBJ2-2; D might be TRBD1 (6 bases). The CDR3 is 17 amino acids. V lost 4 bases and J lost 3, with 18 bases in between. Germline V CDR1 and CDR2: KGHSH, LQKENI. Written as DNA, the CDR3 is TGTGCCAGCTCACTAACCCACAGGGATCCGCACACCGGGGAGCTGTTTTTT. Protein product: CASSLTHRDPHTGELFF.

The CDR3 DNA reads as TGTGCCAGCACCCCCAACTCTGGAAACACCATATATTTT. This encodes CASTPNSGNTIYF. This rearrangement joins TRBV6-1 to TRBJ1-3; D gene uncertain. V lost 7 bases to trimming and J lost 0 bases, with 7 bases between them. This CDR3 region has 13 residues. Germline CDR1 is MNHNS and CDR2 is SASEGT.

The chain has TRBV2 and TRBJ2-3; either TRBD1 or TRBD2 may fit D (5 bases each). CDR1 is SNHLY and CDR2 is FYNNEI in the germline V gene. V was clipped by 8 bases and J by 3 bases, with 15 bases between them. The CDR3 covers 14 residues. As DNA, the CDR3 is TGTGCCAGCTGGGACCCCCGTTTTACAGATACGCAGTATTTT. As protein: CASWDPRFTDTQYF.

The gene calls are TRBV13 and TRBJ2-7; 8 bases line up with TRBD2. Germline CDR1 reads PRHDT; CDR2 reads FYEKMQ (reference sequence). V lost 5 bases and J lost 5; bases outside the gene matches: 8. CDR3 length: 14 amino acids. CDR3 nucleotides: TGTGCCAGCAGCCCAAGACTAGCGTCAAACGAGCAGTACTTC. Protein: CASSPRLASNEQYF.